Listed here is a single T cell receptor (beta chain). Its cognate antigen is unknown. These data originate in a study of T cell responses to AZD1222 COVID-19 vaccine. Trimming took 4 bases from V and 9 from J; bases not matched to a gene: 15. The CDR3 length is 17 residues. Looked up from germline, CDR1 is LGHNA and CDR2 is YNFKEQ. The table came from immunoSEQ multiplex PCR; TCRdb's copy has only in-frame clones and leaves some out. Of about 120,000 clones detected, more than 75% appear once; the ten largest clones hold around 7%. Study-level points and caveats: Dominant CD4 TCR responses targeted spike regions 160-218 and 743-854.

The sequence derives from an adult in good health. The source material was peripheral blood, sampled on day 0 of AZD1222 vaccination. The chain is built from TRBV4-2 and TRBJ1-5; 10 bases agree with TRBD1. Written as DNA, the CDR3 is TGTGCCAGCAGCCCCTCCTTGGGACAGGGGCCCGAGGCGCCCCAGCATTTT. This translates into CASSPSLGQGPEAPQHF.